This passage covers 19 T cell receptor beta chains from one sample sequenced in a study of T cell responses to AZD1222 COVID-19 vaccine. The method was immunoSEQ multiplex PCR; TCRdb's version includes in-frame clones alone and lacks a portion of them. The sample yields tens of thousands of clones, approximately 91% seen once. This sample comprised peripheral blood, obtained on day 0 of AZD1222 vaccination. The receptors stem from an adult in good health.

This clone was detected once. CDR3 protein: CASSQDYRVGVGYTF. The CDR3 DNA follows: TGTGCCAGCAGCCAAGATTATAGGGTCGGAGTCGGCTACACCTTC. This rearrangement joins TRBV3-1 (or the pseudogene TRBV3-2) to TRBJ1-2; D is undetermined. This CDR3 region has 15 residues. The V end lost 0 bases, the J end lost 8 bases, and 16 bases lay between the germline ends. Germline lookup yields CDR1 LGHDT and CDR2 YNNKEL (reference sequence).

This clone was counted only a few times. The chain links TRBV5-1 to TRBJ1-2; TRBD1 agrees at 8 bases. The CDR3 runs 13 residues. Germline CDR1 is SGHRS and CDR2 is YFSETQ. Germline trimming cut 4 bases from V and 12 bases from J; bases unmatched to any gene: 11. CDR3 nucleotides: TGCGCCAGCAGCCTCGACAGGGGCCCCCCACACACCTTC. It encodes CASSLDRGPPHTF. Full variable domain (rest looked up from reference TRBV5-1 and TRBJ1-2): KAGVTQTPRYLIKTRGQQVTLSCSPISGHRSVSWYQQTPGQGLQFLFEYFSETQRNKGNFPGRFSGRQFSNSRSEMNVSTLELGDSALYLCASSLDRGPPHTFGSGTRLTVV.

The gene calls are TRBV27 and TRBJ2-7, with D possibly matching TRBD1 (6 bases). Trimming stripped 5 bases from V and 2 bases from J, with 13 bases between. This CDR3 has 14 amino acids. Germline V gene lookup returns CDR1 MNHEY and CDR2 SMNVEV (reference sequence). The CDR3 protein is CASSTLDSTYEQYF. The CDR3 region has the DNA TGTGCCAGCAGTACCCTGGACAGCACCTACGAGCAGTACTTC.

The CDR3 DNA reads as TGTGCCAGCAGTATGTCGGGGACAAGCAATCAGCCCCAGCATTTT. Protein sequence: CASSMSGTSNQPQHF. The chain employs TRBV2 and TRBJ1-5; tentative D call: TRBD1 (6 bases). Trimming took 5 bases from V and 1 from J, leaving 12 bases between them. Germline V gives CDR1 SNHLY, CDR2 FYNNEI. CDR3 length: 15 residues.

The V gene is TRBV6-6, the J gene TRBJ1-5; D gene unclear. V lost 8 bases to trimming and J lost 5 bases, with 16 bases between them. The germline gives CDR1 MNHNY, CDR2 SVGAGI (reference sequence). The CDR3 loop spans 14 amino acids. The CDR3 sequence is CASAWTGVDQPQHF. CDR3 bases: TGTGCCAGCGCCTGGACGGGAGTGGATCAGCCCCAGCATTTT.

In DNA form, the CDR3 reads TGCAGCGTTAGGGCCAGGACAGGGGATAGGAATGGCTACACCTTC. It yields the protein CSVRARTGDRNGYTF. The chain couples TRBV29-1 to TRBJ1-2; 9 bases agree with TRBD1. In germline, CDR1 is SQVTM, CDR2 ANQGSEA. The CDR3 totals 15 residues. V lost 5 bases to trimming and J lost 6 bases; unmatched junction nucleotides: 13.

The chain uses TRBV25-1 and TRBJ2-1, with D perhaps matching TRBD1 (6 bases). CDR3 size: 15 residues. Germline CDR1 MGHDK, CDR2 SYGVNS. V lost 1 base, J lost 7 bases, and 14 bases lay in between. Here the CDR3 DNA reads TGTGCCAGCAGTGAATGGGCACGTCAGGGGAATGAGCAGTTCTTC. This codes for CASSEWARQGNEQFF.

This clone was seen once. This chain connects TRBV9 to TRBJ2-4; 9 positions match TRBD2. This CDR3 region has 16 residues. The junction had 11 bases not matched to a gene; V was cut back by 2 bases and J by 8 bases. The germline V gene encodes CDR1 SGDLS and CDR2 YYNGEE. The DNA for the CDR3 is TGTGCCAGCAGCGTGGCCGGAGGCGGGGGGGCGGACATTCAGTACTTC. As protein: CASSVAGGGGADIQYF.

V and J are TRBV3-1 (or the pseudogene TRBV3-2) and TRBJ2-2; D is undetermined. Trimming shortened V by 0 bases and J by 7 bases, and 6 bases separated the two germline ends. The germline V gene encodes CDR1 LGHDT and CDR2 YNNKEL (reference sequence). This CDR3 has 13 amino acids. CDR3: CASSQDLRGELFF. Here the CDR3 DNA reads TGTGCCAGCAGCCAAGATTTGCGCGGGGAGCTGTTTTTT.

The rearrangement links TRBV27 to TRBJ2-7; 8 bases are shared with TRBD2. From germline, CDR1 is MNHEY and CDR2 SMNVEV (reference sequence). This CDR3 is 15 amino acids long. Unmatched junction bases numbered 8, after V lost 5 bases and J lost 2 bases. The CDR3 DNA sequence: TGTGCCAGCAGTCTCACCGGGACTAGTACCTACGAGCAGTACTTC. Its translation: CASSLTGTSTYEQYF.

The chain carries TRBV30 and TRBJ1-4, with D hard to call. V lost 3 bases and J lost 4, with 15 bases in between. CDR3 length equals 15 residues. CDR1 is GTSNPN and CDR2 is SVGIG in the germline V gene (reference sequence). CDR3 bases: TGTGCCTGGAGCGCGCTCGGTACAGTTAATGAAAAACTGTTTTTT. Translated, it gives CAWSALGTVNEKLFF.

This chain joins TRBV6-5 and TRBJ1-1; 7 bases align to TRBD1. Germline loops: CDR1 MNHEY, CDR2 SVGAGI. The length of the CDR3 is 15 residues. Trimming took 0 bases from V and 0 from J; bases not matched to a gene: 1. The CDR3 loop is CASSYSTGLNTEAFF. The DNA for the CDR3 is TGTGCCAGCAGTTACTCGACAGGGCTGAACACTGAAGCTTTCTTT.

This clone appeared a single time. The CDR3 DNA is TGTGCCAGCAGGGCTGGGGGAGTATACGAAAAACTGTTTTTT. Protein: CASRAGGVYEKLFF. The chain recombines TRBV11-2 with TRBJ1-4; maybe TRBD1 (5 bases). Trimming stripped 6 bases from V and 8 bases from J, with 16 bases between. The CDR3 length is 14 residues. Germline CDR1 reads SGHAT; CDR2 reads FQNNGV. The full variable domain, its missing parts supplied by reference TRBV11-2 and TRBJ1-4, is EAGVAQSPRYKIIEKRQSVAFWCNPISGHATLYWYQQILGQGPKLLIQFQNNGVVDDSQLPKDRFSAERLKGVDSTLKIQPAKLEDSAVYLCASRAGGVYEKLFFGSGTQLSVL.

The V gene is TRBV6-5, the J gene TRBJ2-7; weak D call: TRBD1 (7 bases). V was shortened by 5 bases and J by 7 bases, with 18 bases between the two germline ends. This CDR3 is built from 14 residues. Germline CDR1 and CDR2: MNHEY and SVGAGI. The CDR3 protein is CASSIRGATFEQYF. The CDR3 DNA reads TGTGCCAGCAGTATCAGGGGGGCGACGTTTGAGCAGTACTTC.

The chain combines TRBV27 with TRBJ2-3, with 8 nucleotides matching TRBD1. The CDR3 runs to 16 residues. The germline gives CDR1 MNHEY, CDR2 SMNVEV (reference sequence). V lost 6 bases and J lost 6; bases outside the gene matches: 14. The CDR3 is CASSPGTGPIPDTQYF. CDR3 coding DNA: TGTGCCAGCAGCCCCGGGACAGGCCCAATTCCGGATACGCAGTATTTT.

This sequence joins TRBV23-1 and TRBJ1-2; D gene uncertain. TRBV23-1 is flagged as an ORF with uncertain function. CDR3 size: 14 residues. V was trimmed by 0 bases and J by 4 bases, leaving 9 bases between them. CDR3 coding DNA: TGCGCCAGCAGTCAATCTAAGGGATCCTATGGCTACACCTTC. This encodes CASSQSKGSYGYTF.

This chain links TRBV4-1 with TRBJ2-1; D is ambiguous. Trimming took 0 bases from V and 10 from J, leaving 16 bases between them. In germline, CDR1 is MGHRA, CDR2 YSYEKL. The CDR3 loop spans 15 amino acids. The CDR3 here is CASSQDFGPSEEQFF. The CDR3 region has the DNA TGCGCCAGCAGCCAAGATTTCGGCCCATCAGAGGAGCAGTTCTTC.

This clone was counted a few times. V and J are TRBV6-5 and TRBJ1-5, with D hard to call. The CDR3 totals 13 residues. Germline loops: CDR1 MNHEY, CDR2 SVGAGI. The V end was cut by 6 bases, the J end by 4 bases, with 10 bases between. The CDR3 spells CASSSDLNQPQHF. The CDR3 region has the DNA TGTGCCAGCAGCTCCGACCTTAATCAGCCCCAGCATTTT.

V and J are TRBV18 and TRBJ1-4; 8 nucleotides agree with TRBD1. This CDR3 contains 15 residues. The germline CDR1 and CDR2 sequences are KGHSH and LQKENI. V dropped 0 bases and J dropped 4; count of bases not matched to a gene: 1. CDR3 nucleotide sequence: TGTGCCAGCTCACCACCGGGACAGGATAATGAAAAACTGTTTTTT. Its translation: CASSPPGQDNEKLFF.